The 21 T cell receptor beta chains below all came from one sample that was sequenced in a study of CDR3 diversity in severe acne. TCRdb recomputed calls from the PCR reads with MiXCR, one row per CDR3 protein. Of approximately 84,000 distinct CDR3 sequences listed, 50% to 65% were seen once; the top ten hold around 15%. Sequenced material: blood. The source is a male donor in good health, without acne.

This chain connects TRBV29-1 to TRBJ2-7; no reliable D call. The CDR3 covers 13 residues. V dropped 7 bases and J dropped 5 bases, with 18 bases sitting between them. CDR1 is SQVTM and CDR2 is ANQGSEA in the germline V gene. CDR3 nucleotides: TGCAGCGCCAGCAGCCAAGGGTTCCACGAGCAGTACTTC. Protein product: CSASSQGFHEQYF.

This clonotype has just a few counts. This chain joins TRBV29-1 and TRBJ1-2, with D hard to call. The CDR3 is made up of 13 amino acids. V was cut by 7 bases and J by 4 bases, with 16 bases left in between. The V gene's germline CDR1 is SQVTM and CDR2 ANQGSEA. The CDR3 loop reads CSGGTQATYGYTF. As DNA, the CDR3 is TGCAGCGGTGGCACCCAGGCTACCTATGGCTACACCTTC.

By share, this clonotype counts as medium-sized. The chain combines TRBV2 with TRBJ2-7; D gene uncertain. Germline V gene lookup returns CDR1 SNHLY and CDR2 FYNNEI. The germline V and J ends were trimmed by 6 bases and 4 bases, with 4 bases remaining between them. The CDR3 is 10 residues long. In DNA form, the CDR3 reads TGTGCCAGCAGCGGATACGAGCAGTACTTC. Translated, it gives CASSGYEQYF.

This chain connects TRBV13 to TRBJ2-1; 15 bases fit TRBD2. This CDR3 contains 17 residues. The junction had 8 bases not matched to a gene; V was cut back by 4 bases and J by 7 bases. CDR1 and CDR2 (germline): PRHDT, FYEKMQ (reference sequence). For the CDR3, the DNA is TGTGCCAGCAGCTCCCGGACTAGCGGGGGGGCGGGGAATGAGCAGTTCTTC. The encoded protein is CASSSRTSGGAGNEQFF. The full variable domain, rest sourced from reference TRBV13 and TRBJ2-1, is AAGVIQSPRHLIKEKRETATLKCYPIPRHDTVYWYQQGPGQDPQFLISFYEKMQSDKGSIPDRFSAQQFSDYHSELNMSSLELGDSALYFCASSSRTSGGAGNEQFFGPGTRLTVL.

Comment on this clonotype: The DNA is omitted, as the CDR3 cannot be located on it reliably, and the CDR3 follows TCRdb's listing. The rearrangement joins TRBV11-2 to TRBJ2-6; the table's D gene call, TRBD2, was not cross checked with the DNA. The CDR3 comprises 22 residues, both ends counted. From germline, CDR1 is SGHAT and CDR2 FQNNGV. The CDR3 loop is CASSILAGGVYEQYFGANVLTF.

About this clonotype: This CDR3 is missing its conserved last phenylalanine or tryptophan, likely due to a read error. The chain joins TRBV5-4 to TRBJ1-3, with D hard to call. The germline CDR1 and CDR2 sequences are SGHNT and YYREEE (reference sequence). This CDR3 has 15 amino acids. Trimming pared 4 bases from V and 3 bases from J, leaving 14 bases between. Written as DNA, the CDR3 is TGTGCCAGCAGCCTGGCGGGATACCTTGGAAACACCATATATTCT. This encodes CASSLAGYLGNTIYS.

The chain joins TRBV24-1 to TRBJ2-6; D is possibly TRBD1 (5 bases). Deletions cut 3 bases from V and 0 bases from J, with 11 bases between. From germline, CDR1 is KGHDR and CDR2 SFDVKD. This CDR3 spans 17 amino acids. The CDR3 spells CATSDRTPSSGANVLTF. In DNA, the CDR3 is TGTGCCACCAGTGATCGGACACCTAGCTCTGGGGCCAACGTCCTGACTTTC.

The genes are TRBV13 and TRBJ2-7; 14 positions match TRBD2. The last part of the DNA fits TRBJ2-1 better; the J call may be wrong. Germline V gene data show CDR1 as PRHDT and CDR2 as FYEKMQ (reference sequence). The CDR3 is 15 amino acids. The CDR3 protein is CASNSRTSGGREQFF. CDR3 sequence (DNA): TGTGCCAGCAACTCCCGGACTAGCGGGGGGAGGGAGCAGTTCTTC.

This clonotype was counted many times. The chain joins TRBV6-1 to TRBJ2-7; TRBD1 is a possible D gene (6 bases). V was clipped by 4 bases and J by 1 base, with 14 bases between them. The germline V gene has CDR1 MNHNS and CDR2 SASEGT. The CDR3 extends over 15 amino acids. CDR3 in amino acids: CASSVTRTASYEQYF. The CDR3 DNA reads TGTGCCAGCAGTGTCACTCGGACAGCATCCTACGAGCAGTACTTC.

The chain is built from TRBV6-5 and TRBJ1-2; the match to TRBD1 covers 12 bases. V dropped 5 bases and J dropped 4; count of bases not matched to a gene: 11. The CDR3 covers 17 residues. The germline V gene has CDR1 MNHEY and CDR2 SVGAGI. The chain's CDR3 is CASSTRDRGPRSYGYTF. The CDR3 DNA sequence: TGTGCCAGCAGTACCCGGGACAGGGGGCCAAGATCCTATGGCTACACCTTC.

The chain employs TRBV7-8 and TRBJ1-5; tentative D call: TRBD1 (5 bases). V was trimmed by 1 base and J by 6 bases, leaving 10 bases between them. The CDR3 consists of 14 residues. Germline CDR1 is SGHVS and CDR2 is FQNEAQ. The CDR3 reads CASSLGGSSQPQHF. CDR3 DNA: TGTGCCAGCAGCTTAGGGGGCTCCAGTCAGCCCCAGCATTTT.

This clonotype was seen repeatedly, ten times or more. This sequence joins TRBV5-5 and TRBJ2-2; D gene uncertain. CDR1 and CDR2 from the germline V gene are SGHKS and YYEKEE (reference sequence). Deletions cut 4 bases from V and 4 bases from J, with 8 bases between. CDR3 size: 13 residues. The CDR3 reads CASSLYGTGELFF. The CDR3 coding sequence is TGTGCCAGCAGCCTGTACGGCACCGGGGAGCTGTTTTTT.

This chain uses TRBV5-1 with TRBJ1-6, with TRBD1 matching 10 bases. The V segment lost 0 bases and the J segment 8 bases; nucleotides outside the gene matches: 5. CDR3 length: 16 residues. Germline CDR1 SGHRS, CDR2 YFSETQ. The CDR3 is CASSLAIGTGDSPLHF. The CDR3 DNA reads TGCGCCAGCAGCTTGGCCATCGGGACAGGGGATTCACCCCTCCACTTT. Drawing the rest from reference TRBV5-1 and TRBJ1-6, the complete variable domain is KAGVTQTPRYLIKTRGQQVTLSCSPISGHRSVSWYQQTPGQGLQFLFEYFSETQRNKGNFPGRFSGRQFSNSRSEMNVSTLELGDSALYLCASSLAIGTGDSPLHFGNGTRLTVT.

V and J are TRBV25-1 and TRBJ2-3; 11 bases are a match to TRBD2. The V gene's germline CDR1 is MGHDK and CDR2 SYGVNS. The CDR3 covers 16 residues. Germline trimming cut 1 base from V and 5 bases from J; bases unmatched to any gene: 5. This CDR3 is CASSELASGRRDTQYF. The CDR3 nucleotides read TGTGCCAGCAGTGAATTGGCTAGCGGGAGGCGAGATACGCAGTATTTT.

The rearrangement links TRBV5-1 to TRBJ1-5; unclear D gene. Trimming pared 2 bases from V and 7 bases from J, leaving 13 bases between. Germline V CDR1 and CDR2: SGHRS, YFSETQ. This CDR3 is 14 amino acids long. CDR3 amino acids: CASSFGELRQPQHF. DNA of the CDR3: TGCGCCAGCAGCTTCGGGGAGTTGAGACAGCCCCAGCATTTT.

The chain combines TRBV19 with TRBJ1-1; D is unclear. The V gene lost 9 bases and the J gene lost 2 bases, with 16 bases spanning the gap. CDR1 LNHDA and CDR2 SQIVND come from the germline V gene (reference sequence). The CDR3 sequence is 14 residues long. The CDR3 nucleotides read TGTGCCAGCAGCCCCACCCTGGGTAACACTGAAGCTTTCTTT. Protein product: CASSPTLGNTEAFF.

This clonotype has just a few counts. The V and J genes are TRBV10-1 and TRBJ2-1, with D perhaps given as TRBD1 or TRBD2 (6 bases each). Germline CDR1 reads WNHNN; CDR2 reads SYGVQD (reference sequence). Between the trimmed V and J ends, which lost 2 bases and 9 bases, there was a span of 11 bases. This CDR3 is built from 13 residues. CDR3 bases: TGCGCCAGCAGTGAGACGGGGGCGGGTGAGCAGTTCTTC. This sequence encodes CASSETGAGEQFF.

This clonotype was counted a few times. V and J are TRBV6-2 or TRBV6-3 and TRBJ2-1, with TRBD1 identical over 9 bases. Germline CDR1 MNHEY, CDR2 SVGEGT. This CDR3 comprises 12 residues. Trimming cost V 6 bases and J 9 bases; bases outside gene matches: 3. CDR3 loop: CASRQGAGEQFF. CDR3 sequence (DNA): TGTGCCAGCAGACAGGGGGCCGGTGAGCAGTTCTTC.

This clonotype was detected many times. The J gene is TRBJ2-7, the V gene TRBV6-1; 12 nucleotides align to TRBD2. Trimming at V came to 2 bases and at J to 2 bases, leaving 1 base not matched to a gene. The CDR3 loop spans 15 amino acids. The germline V gene encodes CDR1 MNHNS and CDR2 SASEGT. The CDR3 DNA sequence: TGTGCCAGCAGTGAAAGACTAGCGGGGGCCTACGAGCAGTACTTC. This encodes CASSERLAGAYEQYF.

V usage is TRBV25-1 and J usage is TRBJ2-5; a possible D gene is TRBD2 (6 bases). The CDR3 runs to 13 residues. Germline-derived CDR1 and CDR2 are MGHDK and SYGVNS. CDR3: CARVGREVETQYF. The CDR3 DNA is TGTGCTAGAGTAGGCAGGGAGGTGGAGACCCAGTACTTC.

This clonotype was detected only a few times. This rearrangement joins TRBV15 to TRBJ2-7, with TRBD2 matching 10 bases. J lost 2 bases, V lost 1 base, and 5 bases had no gene match. The CDR3 totals 16 residues. Germline CDR1 LNHNV, CDR2 YYDKDF (reference sequence). The CDR3 DNA is TGTGCCACCAGCAGAGGCACTAGCGGGAACCCCTACGAGCAGTACTTC. The encoded protein is CATSRGTSGNPYEQYF.